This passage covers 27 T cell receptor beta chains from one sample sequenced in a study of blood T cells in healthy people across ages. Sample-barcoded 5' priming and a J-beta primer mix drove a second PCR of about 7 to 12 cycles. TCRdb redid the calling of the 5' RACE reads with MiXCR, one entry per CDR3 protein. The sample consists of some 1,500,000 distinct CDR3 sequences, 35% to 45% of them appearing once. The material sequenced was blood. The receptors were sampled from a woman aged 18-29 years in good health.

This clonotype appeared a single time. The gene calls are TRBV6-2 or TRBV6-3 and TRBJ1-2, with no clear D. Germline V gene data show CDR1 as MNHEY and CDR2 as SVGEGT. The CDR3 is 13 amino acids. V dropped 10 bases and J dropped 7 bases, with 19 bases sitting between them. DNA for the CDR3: TGTGCCACCCAGACCGGGTCGGGGTTTGGCTACACCTTC. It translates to CATQTGSGFGYTF.

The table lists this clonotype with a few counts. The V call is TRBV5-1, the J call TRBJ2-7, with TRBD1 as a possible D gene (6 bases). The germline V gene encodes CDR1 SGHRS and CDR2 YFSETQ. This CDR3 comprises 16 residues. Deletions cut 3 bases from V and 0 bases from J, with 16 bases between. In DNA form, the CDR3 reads TGCGCCAGCAGCTGGGGTTTACAGGGCTACTCCTACGAGCAGTACTTC. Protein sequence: CASSWGLQGYSYEQYF.

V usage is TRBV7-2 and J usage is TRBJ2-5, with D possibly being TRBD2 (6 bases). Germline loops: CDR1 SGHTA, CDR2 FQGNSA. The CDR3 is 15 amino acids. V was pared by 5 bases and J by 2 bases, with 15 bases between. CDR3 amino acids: CASSKQGGAQETQYF. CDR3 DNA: TGTGCCAGCAGCAAGCAGGGAGGCGCACAAGAGACCCAGTACTTC.

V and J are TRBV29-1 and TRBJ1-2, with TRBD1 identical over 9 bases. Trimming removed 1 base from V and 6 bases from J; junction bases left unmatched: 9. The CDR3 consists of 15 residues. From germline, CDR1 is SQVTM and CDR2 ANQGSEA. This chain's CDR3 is CSVEGGRDRVDGYTF. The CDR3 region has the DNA TGCAGCGTTGAAGGAGGTCGGGACAGGGTAGATGGCTACACCTTC.

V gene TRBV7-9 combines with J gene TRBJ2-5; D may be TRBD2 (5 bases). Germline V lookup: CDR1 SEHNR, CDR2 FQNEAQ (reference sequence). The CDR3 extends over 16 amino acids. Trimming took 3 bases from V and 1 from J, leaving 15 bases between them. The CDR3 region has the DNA TGTGCCAGCAGCTTTAGAAGGGAGTTGGGCCAAGAGACCCAGTACTTC. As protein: CASSFRRELGQETQYF.

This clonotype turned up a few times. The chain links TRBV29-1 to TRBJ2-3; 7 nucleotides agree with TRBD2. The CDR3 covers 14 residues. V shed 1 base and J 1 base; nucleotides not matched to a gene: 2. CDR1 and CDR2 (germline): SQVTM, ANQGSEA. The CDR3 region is CSVEGEGRTDTQYF. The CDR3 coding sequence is TGCAGCGTTGAAGGGGAGGGGCGCACAGATACGCAGTATTTT.

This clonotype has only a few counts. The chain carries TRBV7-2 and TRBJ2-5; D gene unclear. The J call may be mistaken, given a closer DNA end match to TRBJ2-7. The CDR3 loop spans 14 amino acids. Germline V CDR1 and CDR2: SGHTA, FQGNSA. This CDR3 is CASSHTSENYEQYF. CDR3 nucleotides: TGTGCCAGCAGCCATACCTCAGAGAACTACGAGCAGTACTTC.

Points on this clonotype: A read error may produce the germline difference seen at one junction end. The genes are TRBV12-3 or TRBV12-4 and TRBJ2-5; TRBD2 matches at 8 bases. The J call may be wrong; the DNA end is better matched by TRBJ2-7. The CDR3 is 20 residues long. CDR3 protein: CVSSLAGHEVPAGRRYEQYF. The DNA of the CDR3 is TGTGTCAGCAGTTTAGCGGGACATGAAGTACCAGCGGGAAGGAGGTACGAGCAGTACTTC.

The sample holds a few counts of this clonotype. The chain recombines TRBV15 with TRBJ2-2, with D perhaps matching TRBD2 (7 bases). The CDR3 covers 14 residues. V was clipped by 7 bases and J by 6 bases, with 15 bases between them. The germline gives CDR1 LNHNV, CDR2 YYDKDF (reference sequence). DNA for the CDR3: TGTGCCACCAATAACAGGGAGGGATCCGGGGAGCTGTTTTTT. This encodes CATNNREGSGELFF. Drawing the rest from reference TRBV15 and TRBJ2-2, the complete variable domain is DAMVIQNPRYQVTQFGKPVTLSCSQTLNHNVMYWYQQKSSQAPKLLFHYYDKDFNNEADTPDNFQSRRPNTSFCFLDIRSPGLGDTAMYLCATNNREGSGELFFGEGSRLTVL.

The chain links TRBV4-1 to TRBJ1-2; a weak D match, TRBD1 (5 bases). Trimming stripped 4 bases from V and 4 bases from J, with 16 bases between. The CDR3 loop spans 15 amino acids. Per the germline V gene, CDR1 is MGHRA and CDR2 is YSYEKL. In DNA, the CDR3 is TGCGCCAGCAGCCCAGCGCTAGGGGCGGGCTATGGCTACACCTTC. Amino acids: CASSPALGAGYGYTF.

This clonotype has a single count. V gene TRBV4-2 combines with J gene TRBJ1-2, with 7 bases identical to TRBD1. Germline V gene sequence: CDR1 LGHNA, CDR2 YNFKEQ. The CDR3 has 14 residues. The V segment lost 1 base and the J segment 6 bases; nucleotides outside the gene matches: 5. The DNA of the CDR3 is TGTGCCAGCAGCCAAGGATGGGACAGTCATGGCTACACCTTC. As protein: CASSQGWDSHGYTF.

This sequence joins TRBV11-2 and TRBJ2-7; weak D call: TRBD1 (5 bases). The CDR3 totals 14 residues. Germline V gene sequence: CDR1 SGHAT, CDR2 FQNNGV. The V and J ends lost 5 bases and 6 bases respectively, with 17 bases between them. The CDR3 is CASSPYNLDSEQYF. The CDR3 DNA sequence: TGTGCCAGCAGCCCTTATAATCTCGACAGCGAGCAGTACTTC.

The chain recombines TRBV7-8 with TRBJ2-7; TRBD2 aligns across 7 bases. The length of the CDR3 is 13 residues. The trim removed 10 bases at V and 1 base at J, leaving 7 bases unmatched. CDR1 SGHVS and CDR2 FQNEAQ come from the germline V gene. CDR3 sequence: CATRWEGSYEQYF. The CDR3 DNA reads TGTGCCACCCGATGGGAGGGTTCCTACGAGCAGTACTTC.

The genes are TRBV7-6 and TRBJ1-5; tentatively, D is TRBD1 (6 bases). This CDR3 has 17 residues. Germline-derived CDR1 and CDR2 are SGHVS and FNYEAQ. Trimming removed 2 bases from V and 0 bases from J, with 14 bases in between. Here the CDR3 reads CASSLRSGANSNQPQHF. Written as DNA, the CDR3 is TGTGCCAGCAGCTTAAGATCAGGGGCTAATAGCAATCAGCCCCAGCATTTT.

The CDR3 DNA reads as TGCGCCAGCAGCCCTGGCGAGGGTACTGGAAACACCATATATTTT. The encoded protein is CASSPGEGTGNTIYF. The rearrangement uses TRBV4-3 and TRBJ1-3; D is unresolved. The CDR3 is 15 residues long. V shed 4 bases and J shed 2 bases, with 12 bases lying between them. Per the germline V gene, CDR1 is LGHNA and CDR2 is YSLEER.

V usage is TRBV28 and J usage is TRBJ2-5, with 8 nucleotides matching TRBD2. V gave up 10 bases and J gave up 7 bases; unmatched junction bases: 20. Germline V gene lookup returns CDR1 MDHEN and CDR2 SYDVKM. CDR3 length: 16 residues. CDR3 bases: TGTGCCACCATTTCCCCGCGGCGAGCGGGAGCAGGGACCCAGTACTTC. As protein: CATISPRRAGAGTQYF.

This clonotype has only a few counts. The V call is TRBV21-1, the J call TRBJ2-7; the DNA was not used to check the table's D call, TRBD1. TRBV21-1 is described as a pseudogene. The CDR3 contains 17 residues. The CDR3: CASSPRTGKGGSYEQYF. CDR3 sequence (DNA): TGTGCCAGCAGTCCCCGGACTGGGAAAGGGGGGTCCTACGAGCAGTACTTC.

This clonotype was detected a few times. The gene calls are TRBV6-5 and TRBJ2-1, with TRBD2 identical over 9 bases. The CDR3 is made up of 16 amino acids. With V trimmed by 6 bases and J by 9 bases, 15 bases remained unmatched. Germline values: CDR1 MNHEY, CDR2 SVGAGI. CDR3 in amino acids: CASRKTGTSFLSEQFF. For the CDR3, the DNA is TGTGCCAGCAGAAAGACCGGGACTAGCTTCCTGTCTGAGCAGTTCTTC.

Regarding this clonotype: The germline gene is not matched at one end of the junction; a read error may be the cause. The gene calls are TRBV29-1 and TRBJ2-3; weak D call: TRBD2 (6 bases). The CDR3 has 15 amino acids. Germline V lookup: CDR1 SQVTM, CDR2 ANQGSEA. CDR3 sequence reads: CSVESAGQFTDMQYF. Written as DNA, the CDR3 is TGCAGCGTTGAGTCTGCGGGGCAATTCACAGATATGCAGTATTTT.

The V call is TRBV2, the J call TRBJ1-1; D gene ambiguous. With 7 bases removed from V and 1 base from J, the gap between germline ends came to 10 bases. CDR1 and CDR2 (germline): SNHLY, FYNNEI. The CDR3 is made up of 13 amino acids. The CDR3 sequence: CASMTDGNTEAFF. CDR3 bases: TGTGCCAGCATGACGGACGGGAACACTGAAGCTTTCTTT.

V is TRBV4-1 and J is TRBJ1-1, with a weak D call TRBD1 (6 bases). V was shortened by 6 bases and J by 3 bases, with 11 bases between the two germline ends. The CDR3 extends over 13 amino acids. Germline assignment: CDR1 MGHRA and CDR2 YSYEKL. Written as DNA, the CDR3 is TGCGCCAGCAGTGAACAGGGTTACACTGAAGCTTTCTTT. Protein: CASSEQGYTEAFF.

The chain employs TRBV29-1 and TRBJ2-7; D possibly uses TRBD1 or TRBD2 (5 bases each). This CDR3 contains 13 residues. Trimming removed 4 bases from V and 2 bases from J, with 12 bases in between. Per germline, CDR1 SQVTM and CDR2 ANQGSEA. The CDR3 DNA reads TGCAGCGTTGGGGGGAAATTCCCCTACGAGCAGTACTTC. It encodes CSVGGKFPYEQYF.

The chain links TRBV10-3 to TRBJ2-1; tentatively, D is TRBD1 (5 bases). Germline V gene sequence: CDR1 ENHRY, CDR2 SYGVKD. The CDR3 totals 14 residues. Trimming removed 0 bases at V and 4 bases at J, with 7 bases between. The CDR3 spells CAISESQGYNEQFF. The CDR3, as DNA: TGTGCCATCAGTGAGTCCCAGGGATACAATGAGCAGTTCTTC.

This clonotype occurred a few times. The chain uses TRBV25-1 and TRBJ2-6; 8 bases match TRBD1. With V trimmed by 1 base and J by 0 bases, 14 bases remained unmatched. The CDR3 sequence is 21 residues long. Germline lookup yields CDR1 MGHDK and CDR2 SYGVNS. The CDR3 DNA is TGTGCCAGCAGTGAATTACGACAGGGGAGTTCGGGTCCCTCTGGGGCCAACGTCCTGACTTTC. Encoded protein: CASSELRQGSSGPSGANVLTF.

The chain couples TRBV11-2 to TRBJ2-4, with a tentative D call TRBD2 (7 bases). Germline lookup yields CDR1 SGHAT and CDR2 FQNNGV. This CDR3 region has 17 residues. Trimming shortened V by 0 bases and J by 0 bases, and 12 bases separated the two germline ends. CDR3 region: CASSLEGGPLAKNIQYF. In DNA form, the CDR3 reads TGTGCCAGCAGCTTAGAGGGGGGGCCGCTAGCCAAAAACATTCAGTACTTC.

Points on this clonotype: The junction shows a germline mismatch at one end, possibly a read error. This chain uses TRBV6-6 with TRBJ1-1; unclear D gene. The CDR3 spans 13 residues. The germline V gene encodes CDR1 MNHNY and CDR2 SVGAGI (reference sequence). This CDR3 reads CVSSREEYTEAFF. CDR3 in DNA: TGTGTCAGCAGTCGAGAGGAGTACACTGAAGCTTTCTTT.

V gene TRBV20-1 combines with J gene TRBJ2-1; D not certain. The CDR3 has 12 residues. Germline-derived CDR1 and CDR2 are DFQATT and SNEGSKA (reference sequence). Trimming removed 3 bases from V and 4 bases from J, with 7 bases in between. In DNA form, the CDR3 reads TGCAGTGCTAGGATACCGTACAATGAGCAGTTCTTC. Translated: CSARIPYNEQFF.